The 3 T cell receptor beta chains presented below share a single source sample, sequenced in a study of CD8+CD57+ T cells in acquired aplastic anemia. Investigators profiled TCR beta VDJ and CDR3 from genomic DNA template. MiXCR, run by TCRdb on the reads, gives a single entry per CDR3 protein. This table has about 190,000 distinct CDR3 sequences, around 50% appearing once. The sequencing input was sorted CD4+, CD8+, or CD8+CD57+ T cells (not recorded which) from PBMCs. These receptors came from a human donor in good health, serving as a control.

The chain joins TRBV6-4 to TRBJ2-7; D unresolved. Trimming stripped 4 bases from V and 1 base from J, with 8 bases between. Germline V gene data show CDR1 as MRHNA and CDR2 as SNTAGT. The CDR3 length is 13 residues. The CDR3 bases are TGTGCCAGCAGTGCCTCCGGGTCCTACGAGCAGTACTTC. This gives the protein CASSASGSYEQYF.

This chain links TRBV2 with TRBJ1-4, with D maybe TRBD1 (6 bases). Germline CDR1 is SNHLY and CDR2 is FYNNEI. Trimming shortened V by 6 bases and J by 5 bases, and 13 bases separated the two germline ends. The CDR3 is 14 amino acids. CDR3 in DNA: TGTGCCAGCAGCGCAGGGGACGTCAATGAAAAACTGTTTTTT. It codes for CASSAGDVNEKLFF.

This clonotype was counted at least ten times. The chain carries TRBV14 and TRBJ1-1, with D hard to call. The CDR3 has 11 amino acids. Germline-derived CDR1 and CDR2 are SGHDN and FVKESK. V dropped 1 base and J dropped 10 bases, with 7 bases sitting between them. The CDR3 bases are TGTGCCAGCAGCCAAGGAATTCGAGCTTTCTTT. It specifies CASSQGIRAFF.